The 20 T cell receptor beta chains below all came from one sample that was sequenced in a study of cytomegalovirus exposure and HLA in healthy donors. The PCR was carried out with 60 Vbeta primers and 13 Jbeta primers. TCRdb's copy holds only in-frame clones and misses some; the assay was immunoSEQ multiplex PCR. Of under 100,000 clones listed, nearly 70% are singletons. The specimen sequenced was PBMCs. The receptor source for this set is a woman between 50 and 59 years old in good health and CMV-seropositive.

V is TRBV27 and J is TRBJ1-5, with unresolved D. The CDR3 sequence is 17 residues long. V was pared by 6 bases and J by 3 bases, with 21 bases between. CDR1 MNHEY and CDR2 SMNVEV come from the germline V gene (reference sequence). In DNA, the CDR3 is TGTGCCAGCAGCCCTAGATTTGAGGGAAGGTTCAATCAGCCCCAGCATTTT. It is translated as CASSPRFEGRFNQPQHF.

The chain employs TRBV2 and TRBJ1-2; D is undetermined. V lost 9 bases to trimming and J lost 1 base, with 12 bases between them. The germline CDR1 and CDR2 sequences are SNHLY and FYNNEI. The CDR3 is 13 residues long. CDR3 region: CAREGSYNYGYTF. The CDR3, as DNA: TGTGCCAGGGAGGGCAGCTATAACTATGGCTACACCTTC. Looking up the rest from reference TRBV2 and TRBJ1-2 gives the full variable domain: EPEVTQTPSHQVTQMGQEVILRCVPISNHLYFYWYRQILGQKVEFLVSFYNNEISEKSEIFDDQFSVERPDGSNFTLKIRSTKLEDSAMYFCAREGSYNYGYTFGSGTRLTVV.

The rearrangement joins TRBV19 to TRBJ1-2, with 10 bases lining up with TRBD1. CDR1 and CDR2 (germline): LNHDA, SQIVND (reference sequence). The length of the CDR3 is 16 residues. Trimming removed 4 bases from V and 2 bases from J; junction bases left unmatched: 7. As DNA, the CDR3 is TGTGCCAGTAGTAATTCCGGACAGGGGGGCAACTATGGCTACACCTTC. Translating it yields CASSNSGQGGNYGYTF.

This clone was detected once. This chain uses TRBV6-5 with TRBJ1-2; tentative D call: TRBD1 (6 bases). V was shortened by 4 bases and J by 8 bases, with 17 bases between the two germline ends. The CDR3 contains 14 residues. The germline V gene encodes CDR1 MNHEY and CDR2 SVGAGI. The CDR3 nucleotides are TGTGCCAGCAGTTCGAACGGACAGTCGCAGGGCTACACCTTC. This sequence encodes CASSSNGQSQGYTF.

J is TRBJ2-7 and V is TRBV30; D possibly corresponds to TRBD1 (6 bases). The V end lost 3 bases, the J end lost 3 bases, and 18 bases lay between the germline ends. The germline CDR1 and CDR2 sequences are GTSNPN and SVGIG (reference sequence). The CDR3 is made up of 15 amino acids. CDR3 nucleotides: TGTGCCTGGAGACTTACAGGGCGGAACCGCTACGAGCAGTACTTC. Translated: CAWRLTGRNRYEQYF. The full variable domain, rest sourced from reference TRBV30 and TRBJ2-7, is SQTIHQWPATLVQPVGSPLSLECTVEGTSNPNLYWYRQAAGRGLQLLFYSVGIGQISSEVPQNLSASRPQDRQFILSSKKLLLSDSGFYLCAWRLTGRNRYEQYFGPGTRLTVT.

This chain uses TRBV2 with TRBJ2-7; 8 bases agree with TRBD1. V shed 10 bases, J shed 1 base, and the junction held 12 bases outside the gene matches. From germline, CDR1 is SNHLY and CDR2 FYNNEI. The CDR3 consists of 15 residues. CDR3 residues: CAIPDRGGRSYEQYF. The CDR3 DNA reads TGTGCCATCCCAGACAGGGGCGGTAGGTCCTACGAGCAGTACTTC.

The J gene is TRBJ1-6, the V gene TRBV5-1; D may be TRBD1 (5 bases). Germline CDR1 SGHRS, CDR2 YFSETQ. This CDR3 contains 15 residues. Trimming cost V 4 bases and J 2 bases, with 10 bases left between them. The CDR3 region is CASSTDSPYNSPLHF. The CDR3 nucleotides read TGCGCCAGCAGCACAGACAGCCCCTATAATTCACCCCTCCACTTT.

The V and J genes are TRBV7-2 and TRBJ1-5; D remains unclear. Deletions cut 6 bases from V and 0 bases from J, with 18 bases between. The CDR3 sequence is 17 residues long. CDR1 and CDR2 from the germline V gene are SGHTA and FQGNSA. The CDR3 DNA follows: TGTGCCAGCAGTAATGATTCGACATTCCTTAGCAATCAGCCCCAGCATTTT. Its protein is CASSNDSTFLSNQPQHF.

The chain is built from TRBV4-2 and TRBJ2-2; 9 bases are a match to TRBD2. Germline CDR1 and CDR2: LGHNA and YNFKEQ. There are 15 residues in the CDR3. J gave up 4 bases and V 4 bases, and 4 bases lay outside the gene matches. The CDR3, as DNA: TGTGCCAGCAGCCGGGCGGGAGGGTCCACCGGGGAGCTGTTTTTT. The encoded protein is CASSRAGGSTGELFF.

V is TRBV7-3 and J is TRBJ2-2, with 9 bases lining up with TRBD1. Germline CDR1 and CDR2: SGHTA and FQGTGA. Trimming took 5 bases from V and 3 from J; bases not matched to a gene: 4. This CDR3 has 15 residues. The CDR3 sequence: CASSQTGGDTGELFF. CDR3 in DNA: TGTGCCAGCAGCCAGACAGGGGGGGACACCGGGGAGCTGTTTTTT.

V usage is TRBV15 and J usage is TRBJ2-5; possible D gene TRBD1, 6 bases. Gene TRBJ2-7 matches the end of the DNA better, so the J call may be wrong. The CDR3 is made up of 17 amino acids. Germline CDR1 LNHNV, CDR2 YYDKDF (reference sequence). CDR3 residues: CATSRGAIKSGTYEQYF. Written as DNA, the CDR3 is TGTGCCACCAGCAGGGGGGCTATAAAGAGTGGGACCTACGAGCAGTACTTC.

This clone was seen only a few times. The chain is built from TRBV19 and TRBJ2-1, with no clear D. From germline, CDR1 is LNHDA and CDR2 SQIVND (reference sequence). V gave up 4 bases and J gave up 0 bases, with 7 bases separating them. This CDR3 has 14 amino acids. The CDR3 DNA is TGTGCCAGTAGTAATCTAATCTCCTACAATGAGCAGTTCTTC. It translates to CASSNLISYNEQFF.

The rearrangement joins TRBV6-1 to TRBJ2-1, with 11 bases aligning to TRBD1. The J segment lost 9 bases and the V segment lost 4 bases, leaving 8 bases of the junction unmatched. Germline V lookup: CDR1 MNHNS, CDR2 SASEGT. This CDR3 has 15 residues. The CDR3, as DNA: TGTGCCAGCAGTGGGACAGGGGGCGCGACGATTGAGCAGTTCTTC. Translation: CASSGTGGATIEQFF.

This clone was seen a few times. V gene TRBV12-5 combines with J gene TRBJ2-7; D might be TRBD1 (6 bases). The germline CDR1 and CDR2 sequences are LGHNT and FRNRAP. The CDR3 is 14 residues long. V lost 0 bases, J lost 2 bases, and 8 bases lay in between. The CDR3 protein is CASGLVGGTYEQYF. The CDR3 DNA sequence: TGTGCTAGTGGTTTGGTAGGGGGAACCTACGAGCAGTACTTC.

This clone has more than one count but fewer than ten. CDR3 sequence reads: CASTVQGPGTEAFF. CDR3 DNA sequence: TGTGCCAGCACCGTACAGGGGCCCGGGACTGAAGCTTTCTTT. V usage is TRBV6-5 and J usage is TRBJ1-1; 7 bases are a match to TRBD1. The CDR3 has 14 amino acids. With 7 bases clipped from V and 5 bases from J, the junction kept 10 bases outside the gene matches. Germline CDR1 MNHEY, CDR2 SVGAGI.

The J gene is TRBJ2-5, the V gene TRBV18; D not resolved. The V gene lost 3 bases and the J gene lost 5 bases, with 10 bases spanning the gap. Germline assignment: CDR1 KGHSH and CDR2 LQKENI. CDR3 length: 13 residues. For the CDR3, the DNA is TGTGCCAGCTCACCTCAGGCCTTGGAGACCCAGTACTTC. Its translation is CASSPQALETQYF. The full variable domain, completed using reference TRBV18 and TRBJ2-5, is NAGVMQNPRHLVRRRGQEARLRCSPMKGHSHVYWYRQLPEEGLKFMVYLQKENIIDESGMPKERFSAEFPKEGPSILRIQQVVRGDSAAYFCASSPQALETQYFGPGTRLLVL.

The chain has TRBV7-2 and TRBJ2-5; 10 nucleotides align to TRBD2. Germline V gene data show CDR1 as SGHTA and CDR2 as FQGNSA. This CDR3 is built from 13 residues. Losses at the gene ends were 6 bases for V and 3 bases for J; bases not matched to a gene: 1. The DNA for the CDR3 is TGTGCCAGCAGGCTAGCGGGAGAAGAGACCCAGTACTTC. Translation: CASRLAGEETQYF.

This chain connects TRBV11-3 to TRBJ1-1; D is undetermined. The CDR3 loop spans 16 amino acids. V lost 1 base and J lost 0, with 12 bases in between. Germline CDR1 and CDR2: SGHNT and YENEEA. The DNA for the CDR3 is TGTGCCAGCAGCTTAGGGAGGGCTTGGGTGAACACTGAAGCTTTCTTT. Translated, it gives CASSLGRAWVNTEAFF. Together with reference TRBV11-3 and TRBJ1-1, the CDR3 gives the full variable domain: EAGVVQSPRYKIIEKKQPVAFWCNPISGHNTLYWYLQNLGQGPELLIRYENEEAVDDSQLPKDRFSAERLKGVDSTLKIQPAELGDSAVYLCASSLGRAWVNTEAFFGQGTRLTVV.

V is TRBV27 and J is TRBJ1-2, with TRBD1 identical over 10 bases. CDR1 is MNHEY and CDR2 is SMNVEV in the germline V gene (reference sequence). Unmatched junction bases numbered 11, after V lost 2 bases and J lost 5 bases. The CDR3 contains 17 residues. This chain's CDR3 is CASSLKRGQGVGYGYTF. In nucleotides, the CDR3 is TGTGCCAGCAGTTTAAAACGCGGACAGGGGGTAGGATATGGCTACACCTTC.

CDR3 sequence reads: CASEGGYGYTF. CDR3 DNA: TGTGCCAGCGAAGGGGGATATGGCTACACCTTC. The chain employs TRBV28 and TRBJ1-2; a possible D gene is TRBD1 (6 bases). This CDR3 has 11 amino acids. Germline V gene data show CDR1 as MDHEN and CDR2 as SYDVKM. V shed 8 bases and J shed 5 bases, with 9 bases lying between them.